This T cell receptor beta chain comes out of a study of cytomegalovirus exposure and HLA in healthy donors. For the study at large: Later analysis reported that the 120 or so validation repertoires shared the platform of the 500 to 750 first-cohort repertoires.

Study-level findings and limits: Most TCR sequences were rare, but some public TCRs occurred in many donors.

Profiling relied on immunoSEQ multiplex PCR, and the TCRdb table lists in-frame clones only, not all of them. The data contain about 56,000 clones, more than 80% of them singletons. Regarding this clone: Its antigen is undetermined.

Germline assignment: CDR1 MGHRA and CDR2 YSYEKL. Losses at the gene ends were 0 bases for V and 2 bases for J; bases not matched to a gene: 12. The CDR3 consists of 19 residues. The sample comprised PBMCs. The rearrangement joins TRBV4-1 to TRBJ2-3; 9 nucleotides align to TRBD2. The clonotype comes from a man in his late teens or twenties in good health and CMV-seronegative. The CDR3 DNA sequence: TGCGCCAGCAGCCAAGAAGGAGCGGGGCTAGCGGGGCTCACAGATACGCAGTATTTT. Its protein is CASSQEGAGLAGLTDTQYF.